This T cell receptor (beta chain) derives from a study of T cell changes during pregnancy in multiple sclerosis. Repertoires were generated with immunoSEQ multiplex PCR, while TCRdb's copy carries only in-frame clones and drops some. The sample contains roughly 100,000 clones, about 91% of which appear only once. The CDR3 length is 16 residues. The V end lost 3 bases, the J end lost 6 bases, and 19 bases lay between the germline ends. Per germline, CDR1 MNHNS and CDR2 SASEGT. The chain couples TRBV6-1 to TRBJ2-3; no definite D call. The source material was peripheral blood, sampled after pregnancy. The receptor comes from a female donor with multiple sclerosis, enrolled in a pregnancy study. CDR3 region: CASSDAGWPAGDTQYF. The CDR3 DNA sequence: TGTGCCAGCAGTGATGCAGGTTGGCCAGCTGGGGATACGCAGTATTTT.